Below are 4 T cell receptor beta chains sequenced from a single sample in a study of radiotherapy plus CTLA-4 blockade in lung cancer. Assay used: immunoSEQ multiplex PCR; TCRdb lists only in-frame clones, some missing. Among 90,000 to 130,000 clones, roughly 77% were seen once, and the ten largest hold about 3.3%. The sample was peripheral blood, taken from a patient treated with radiotherapy plus ipilimumab. The receptor set was obtained from a human donor with non-small cell lung cancer that progressed on radiotherapy plus ipilimumab. Some clones in this sample may be carry-over from other donors' samples.

V gene TRBV7-3 combines with J gene TRBJ1-1; D is ambiguous. Looked up from germline, CDR1 is SGHTA and CDR2 is FQGTGA. The CDR3 is 13 amino acids. Trimming left V 4 bases short and J 4 bases short, with 10 bases between. The CDR3 loop reads CASSSPAGTEAFF. In DNA, the CDR3 is TGTGCCAGCAGCTCCCCGGCGGGCACTGAAGCTTTCTTT.

The gene calls are TRBV2 and TRBJ1-2, with D uncertain. CDR1 and CDR2 (germline): SNHLY, FYNNEI. The CDR3 spans 14 residues. V was clipped by 1 base and J by 2 bases, with 8 bases between them. This CDR3 reads CASSEGGRNYGYTF. In DNA, the CDR3 is TGTGCCAGCAGTGAAGGCGGACGGAACTATGGCTACACCTTC.

This rearrangement joins TRBV4-3 to TRBJ2-5; unclear D gene. CDR1 is LGHNA, CDR2 YSLEER, per germline. Trimming shortened V by 0 bases and J by 4 bases, and 12 bases separated the two germline ends. The CDR3 spans 15 residues. In DNA, the CDR3 is TGCGCCAGCAGCCAAGAAGTCAGGTCGGGAGAGACCCAGTACTTC. It translates to CASSQEVRSGETQYF.

This clone came up once. The gene calls are TRBV5-1 and TRBJ1-3; D call uncertain. The CDR3 extends over 15 amino acids. The germline gives CDR1 SGHRS, CDR2 YFSETQ. Trimming took off 3 bases at V and 0 bases at J, with 10 bases between the two ends. The CDR3 sequence is CASSYQSPSGNTIYF. In DNA form, the CDR3 reads TGCGCCAGCAGCTACCAAAGCCCCTCTGGAAACACCATATATTTT.